The 21 T cell receptor beta chains below all came from one sample that was sequenced in a study of neurological immune-mediated disorders (dated by TCRdb to the late 2010s). Libraries were prepared through 5' RACE. For sequencing, an Illumina HiSeq 2500 was employed. TCRdb ran its own pipeline on the public reads, namely fastp trimming at Q25 and MiXCR clone calling, and kept in-frame beta chains. Records with the same CDR3 protein are collapsed into one entry carrying the most frequent genes and DNA. This sample lists about 120,000 distinct CDR3 sequences; roughly 3.2% were detected once. Of the sample, over 1% falls within the top ten clones. The sequencing sample was made of PBMCs. These receptors all come from a woman in her 30s with multiple sclerosis.

This clonotype showed up many times. The V call is TRBV10-3, the J call TRBJ1-4; D is uncertain. V lost 4 bases, J lost 4 bases, and 13 bases lay in between. CDR1 and CDR2 (germline): ENHRY, SYGVKD. CDR3 length equals 15 residues. The CDR3 nucleotides read TGTGCCATCAGTGTTGGGCAGTTGGTTAATGAAAAACTGTTTTTT. Its translation is CAISVGQLVNEKLFF.

There are many counts of this clonotype. The rearrangement links TRBV5-1 to TRBJ1-1; TRBD1 might be the D (6 bases). V gave up 0 bases and J gave up 7 bases, with 13 bases separating them. The CDR3 runs 14 residues. Germline CDR1 and CDR2: SGHRS and YFSETQ. CDR3 residues: CASSLGQVISEAFF. The CDR3 DNA reads TGCGCCAGCAGCTTGGGACAGGTGATCAGTGAAGCTTTCTTT.

This clonotype was seen ten or more times. The chain is built from TRBV30 and TRBJ2-7; D is perhaps TRBD1 (5 bases). Trimming took 6 bases from V and 3 from J, leaving 9 bases between them. Germline V lookup: CDR1 GTSNPN, CDR2 SVGIG (reference sequence). This CDR3 is built from 11 residues. CDR3 region: CACRVYYEQYF. CDR3 bases: TGTGCCTGCAGGGTTTACTACGAGCAGTACTTC.

This clonotype was observed many times. The chain joins TRBV5-6 to TRBJ1-5; D unresolved. CDR3 size: 14 residues. Trimming removed 4 bases at V and 3 bases at J, with 11 bases between. Per the germline V gene, CDR1 is SGHDT and CDR2 is YYEEEE. CDR3 nucleotides: TGTGCCAGCAGCGCGGGGTCTCACAATCAGCCCCAGCATTTT. Translation gives CASSAGSHNQPQHF.

This clonotype was counted many times. The V call is TRBV5-1, the J call TRBJ1-6; the D is unclear. The CDR3 loop spans 12 amino acids. Germline V lookup: CDR1 SGHRS, CDR2 YFSETQ. With 0 bases removed from V and 7 bases from J, the gap between germline ends came to 2 bases. In nucleotides, the CDR3 is TGCGCCAGCAGCTTGGGGAATTCACCCCTCCACTTT. It translates to CASSLGNSPLHF.

CDR3: CASSQARDPAYEQYF. The CDR3 DNA sequence: TGCGCCAGCAGCCAAGCTCGGGACCCCGCCTACGAGCAGTACTTC. J is TRBJ2-7 and V is TRBV4-3; D is tentatively TRBD1 or TRBD2 (5 bases each). Germline-derived CDR1 and CDR2 are LGHNA and YSLEER. Between the trimmed V and J ends, which lost 1 base and 2 bases, there was a span of 12 bases. The CDR3 is 15 amino acids.

This clonotype was observed many times. The chain has TRBV16 and TRBJ2-5, with D possibly TRBD1 on 6 matching bases. The V and J ends lost 2 bases and 1 base respectively, with 8 bases between them. Germline V gene lookup returns CDR1 KGHSY and CDR2 FQNENV. The CDR3 length is 14 residues. The CDR3 sequence is CASSQLDSQETQYF. The CDR3 bases are TGTGCCAGCAGCCAACTGGACAGCCAAGAGACCCAGTACTTC.

This clonotype was seen ten or more times. The chain links TRBV7-2 to TRBJ2-7; D is possibly TRBD1 (5 bases). The germline gives CDR1 SGHTA, CDR2 FQGNSA. The CDR3 covers 16 residues. V was pared by 6 bases and J by 2 bases, with 20 bases between. The CDR3 DNA is TGTGCCAGCAGTCGATCAGGAAGGCAGGGAACCTACGAGCAGTACTTC. It specifies CASSRSGRQGTYEQYF.

This clonotype was seen a handful of times. The genes are TRBV7-2 and TRBJ2-7, with 7 positions matching TRBD2. V trimming: 11 bases; J trimming: 2 bases; junction bases outside the gene matches: 9. The CDR3 extends over 13 amino acids. Germline V CDR1 and CDR2: SGHTA, FQGNSA. This CDR3 reads CAAGRVNAYEQYF. DNA for the CDR3: TGTGCCGCGGGGAGGGTTAACGCCTACGAGCAGTACTTC.

This clonotype appeared many times. This chain's CDR3 is CASSQGRNQPQHF. The CDR3 region has the DNA TGTGCCAGCTCCCAAGGACGCAATCAGCCCCAGCATTTT. The J gene is TRBJ1-5, the V gene TRBV18; no clear D gene. Germline assignment: CDR1 KGHSH and CDR2 LQKENI. V lost 6 bases, J lost 2 bases, and 8 bases lay in between. The CDR3 contains 13 residues.

This clonotype has at least ten counts. This chain uses TRBV4-1 with TRBJ2-7; 11 nucleotides align to TRBD1. The CDR3 runs to 15 residues. V trimming: 3 bases; J trimming: 2 bases; junction bases outside the gene matches: 3. Germline lookup yields CDR1 MGHRA and CDR2 YSYEKL. The CDR3 is CASSQPGQGAYEQYF. Written as DNA, the CDR3 is TGCGCCAGCAGCCAGCCGGGACAGGGGGCCTACGAGCAGTACTTC.

The V gene is TRBV5-1, the J gene TRBJ2-7; D is tentatively TRBD1 or TRBD2 (5 bases each). This CDR3 comprises 16 residues. The V end was cut by 0 bases, the J end by 2 bases, with 15 bases between. Per germline, CDR1 SGHRS and CDR2 YFSETQ. CDR3 protein: CASSLGPGTDTYEQYF. CDR3 nucleotides: TGCGCCAGCAGCTTGGGTCCCGGGACCGATACCTACGAGCAGTACTTC.

This clonotype has a count of ten or more. The chain joins TRBV29-1 to TRBJ1-3, with D possibly matching TRBD1 (5 bases). Between the trimmed V and J ends, which lost 7 bases and 4 bases, there was a span of 8 bases. CDR1 SQVTM and CDR2 ANQGSEA come from the germline V gene. The CDR3 loop spans 11 amino acids. CDR3 sequence: CSGRGGNTIYF. The DNA for the CDR3 is TGCAGCGGACGGGGGGGAAACACCATATATTTT.

Ten or more counts support this clonotype. This chain uses TRBV4-3 with TRBJ2-7; 12 bases fit TRBD2. The CDR3 has 15 residues. The junction had 0 bases not matched to a gene; V was cut back by 1 base and J by 2 bases. Germline CDR1 reads LGHNA; CDR2 reads YSLEER. The CDR3 DNA reads as TGCGCCAGCAGCCAAGGACTAGCGGGGGCCTACGAGCAGTACTTC. It codes for CASSQGLAGAYEQYF.

This clonotype was detected many times. This chain connects TRBV6-5 to TRBJ1-5; unclear D gene. Per the germline V gene, CDR1 is MNHEY and CDR2 is SVGAGI. V was shortened by 9 bases and J by 7 bases, with 19 bases between the two germline ends. The CDR3 has 14 amino acids. CDR3 loop: CASSTSLLGQPQHF. The CDR3 nucleotides are TGTGCCAGTAGTACCTCCCTCCTGGGCCAGCCCCAGCATTTT.

With respect to this clonotype: A much larger clonotype is one base distant, so this may be a read error. The rearrangement joins TRBV12-3 or TRBV12-4 to TRBJ1-5; D perhaps matches TRBD1 (5 bases). The V end was cut by 5 bases, the J end by 3 bases, with 11 bases between. The CDR3 contains 14 residues. The CDR3: CASSPIGDNQPQHF. In DNA form, the CDR3 reads TGTGCCAGCAGTCCGATAGGGGACAATCAGCCCCAGCATTTT.

V usage is TRBV30 and J usage is TRBJ2-1; D remains unclear. There are 11 residues in the CDR3. The germline gives CDR1 GTSNPN, CDR2 SVGIG (reference sequence). The V gene lost 4 bases and the J gene lost 8 bases, with 9 bases spanning the gap. As DNA, the CDR3 is TGTGCCTGGAAGGGCGACGATGAGCAGTTCTTC. Its translation: CAWKGDDEQFF.

This clonotype was detected many times. The chain combines TRBV5-1 with TRBJ2-5; D unclear. V lost 2 bases, J lost 1 base, and 3 bases lay in between. The CDR3 is 12 amino acids. Germline V gene lookup returns CDR1 SGHRS and CDR2 YFSETQ. CDR3 region: CASSFSQETQYF. CDR3 in DNA: TGCGCCAGCAGCTTTTCCCAAGAGACCCAGTACTTC.

This chain uses TRBV6-5 with TRBJ2-2; 10 bases agree with TRBD2. In germline, CDR1 is MNHEY, CDR2 SVGAGI. This CDR3 has 15 residues. The V gene end was trimmed by 6 bases and the J gene end by 0 bases; junction bases not matched to a gene: 1. Written as DNA, the CDR3 is TGTGCCAGCAGGCTAGCGGGGGCGAACACCGGGGAGCTGTTTTTT. Translation gives CASRLAGANTGELFF.

This clonotype has at least ten counts. V usage is TRBV7-2 and J usage is TRBJ1-2; a possible D gene is TRBD1 (5 bases). V lost 4 bases, J lost 12 bases, and 18 bases lay in between. Germline CDR1 is SGHTA and CDR2 is FQGNSA. The CDR3 has 13 amino acids. The CDR3 loop is CASSSGQGSDHTF. The CDR3 DNA is TGTGCCAGCAGCTCCGGACAAGGGTCGGATCACACCTTC.

At least ten counts were recorded for this clonotype. V and J are TRBV6-6 and TRBJ2-7; D unresolved. Germline V gives CDR1 MNHNY, CDR2 SVGAGI (reference sequence). The V gene lost 2 bases and the J gene lost 4 bases, with 6 bases spanning the gap. The CDR3 has 12 residues. CDR3 nucleotide sequence: TGTGCCAGCAGTTACGTGCAGTACGAGCAGTACTTC. This gives the protein CASSYVQYEQYF.